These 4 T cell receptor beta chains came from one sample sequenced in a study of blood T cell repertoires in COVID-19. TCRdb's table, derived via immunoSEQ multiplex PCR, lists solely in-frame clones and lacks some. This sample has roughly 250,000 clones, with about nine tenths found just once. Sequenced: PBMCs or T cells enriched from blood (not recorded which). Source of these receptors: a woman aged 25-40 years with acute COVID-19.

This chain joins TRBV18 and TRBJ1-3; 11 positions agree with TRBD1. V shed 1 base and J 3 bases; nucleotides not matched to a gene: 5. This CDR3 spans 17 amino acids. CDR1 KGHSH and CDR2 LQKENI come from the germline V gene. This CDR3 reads CASSPLRTGGIGNTIYF. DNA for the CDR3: TGTGCCAGCTCACCACTTAGGACAGGGGGCATTGGAAACACCATATATTTT.

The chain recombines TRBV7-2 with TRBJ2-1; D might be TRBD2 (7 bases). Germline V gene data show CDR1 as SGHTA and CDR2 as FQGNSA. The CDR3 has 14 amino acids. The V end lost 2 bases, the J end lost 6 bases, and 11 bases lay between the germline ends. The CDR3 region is CASSLWGGLNEQFF. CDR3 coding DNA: TGTGCCAGCAGCTTATGGGGGGGCCTCAATGAGCAGTTCTTC.

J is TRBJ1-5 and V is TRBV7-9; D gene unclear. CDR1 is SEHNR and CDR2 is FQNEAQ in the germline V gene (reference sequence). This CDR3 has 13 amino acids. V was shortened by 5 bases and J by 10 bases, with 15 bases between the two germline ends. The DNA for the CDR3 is TGTGCCAGCAGCGTCAGTCGCTCGGGTCCCCAGCATTTT. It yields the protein CASSVSRSGPQHF.

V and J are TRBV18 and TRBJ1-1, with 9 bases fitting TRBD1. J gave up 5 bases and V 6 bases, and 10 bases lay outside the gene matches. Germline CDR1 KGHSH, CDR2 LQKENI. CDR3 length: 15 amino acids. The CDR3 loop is CASSPSTDRGTEAFF. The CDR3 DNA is TGTGCCAGCTCGCCATCAACCGACAGGGGGACTGAAGCTTTCTTT. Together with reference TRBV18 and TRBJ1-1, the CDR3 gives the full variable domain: NAGVMQNPRHLVRRRGQEARLRCSPMKGHSHVYWYRQLPEEGLKFMVYLQKENIIDESGMPKERFSAEFPKEGPSILRIQQVVRGDSAAYFCASSPSTDRGTEAFFGQGTRLTVV.